This T cell receptor beta chain comes out of a study of blood T cell repertoires in COVID-19. Turning to the study itself: COVID-19 samples collected from the United States, Italy and Spain covered acute and convalescent phases.

This table comes from immunoSEQ multiplex PCR, and its TCRdb copy is limited to in-frame clones, with some not included. The sample records approximately 150,000 clones, more than 75% being singletons. The TCR comes from a human donor with acute COVID-19. The donor label of this sample is uncertain. The sequenced material came from PBMCs or T cells enriched from blood (not recorded which).

The CDR3 region is CASSMTGLNTEAFF. CDR3 bases: TGTGCCAGCAGCATGACAGGGTTGAACACTGAAGCTTTCTTT. The V and J genes are TRBV11-3 and TRBJ1-1; 7 bases line up with TRBD1. This CDR3 has 14 residues. Germline lookup yields CDR1 SGHNT and CDR2 YENEEA. Trimming cost V 5 bases and J 0 bases; bases outside gene matches: 3.